One sample yielded the 4 T cell receptor beta chains listed below, sequenced in a study of monozygotic twins with inflammatory bowel disease. From its re-call of the 5' RACE reads, TCRdb lists each CDR3 protein once, without DNA. The sample has a few hundred thousand distinct CDR3 sequences. Sequenced material: blood. Source of these receptors: a human donor with ulcerative colitis or Crohn's disease, or a healthy co-twin of an affected twin (not recorded which).

The V gene is TRBV27, the J gene TRBJ1-5; TCRdb's D gene call, TRBD1, goes unchecked for lack of DNA. Germline V gives CDR1 MNHEY, CDR2 SMNVEV (reference sequence). CDR3 length: 16 residues. This chain's CDR3 is CASRYGLVVPNQPQHF.

The chain links TRBV3-1 to TRBJ1-6; TCRdb outputs TRBD1, but without DNA this stays unchecked. The CDR3 runs to 16 residues. The germline CDR1 and CDR2 sequences are LGHDT and YNNKEL (reference sequence). CDR3: CASSRAGTQNNSPLHF.

The chain employs TRBV5-4 and TRBJ2-7. Germline V lookup: CDR1 SGHNT, CDR2 YYREEE (reference sequence). The CDR3 sequence is 13 residues long. CDR3 amino acids: CASSARGSYEQYF.

The genes are TRBV15 and TRBJ2-7. The CDR3 totals 15 residues. Germline V gene sequence: CDR1 LNHNV, CDR2 YYDKDF (reference sequence). The chain's CDR3 is CATSRDPGTNYEQYF.